A single sample is the source of the 2 T cell receptor beta chains below, sequenced in a study of T-cell reconstitution after alpha-beta-depleted transplantation in children. The TCRbeta library was prepared with unique molecular identifiers. TCRdb ran MiXCR on the PCR reads and lists one entry per CDR3 protein. Found here are around 450,000 distinct CDR3 sequences, 15% to 20% of them singletons; the top ten hold less than 30%. The sequencing used PBMCs, mostly from graft donor cells, collected 360 days after TCRalphabeta/CD19-depleted stem cell transplant. All receptors derive from a boy younger than two who had a stem cell transplant for Wiskott-Aldrich syndrome, so the T cells may come from the graft donor.

This clonotype was seen more than once but under ten times. This chain joins TRBV12-3 or TRBV12-4 and TRBJ1-6; 9 positions agree with TRBD1. With 6 bases clipped from V and 0 bases from J, the junction kept 15 bases outside the gene matches. The CDR3 is 20 amino acids. CDR3 residues: CASSPRPDRGWSSYNSPLHF. As DNA, the CDR3 is TGTGCCAGCAGCCCTAGGCCCGACAGGGGGTGGAGCTCCTATAATTCACCCCTCCACTTT.

This clonotype was observed a handful of times. CDR3 DNA: TGTGCCATCAGTGAGTCAGGGAAAGAGACCCAGTACTTC. Encoded protein: CAISESGKETQYF. The chain recombines TRBV10-3 with TRBJ2-5; D not resolved. The germline gives CDR1 ENHRY, CDR2 SYGVKD. CDR3 length equals 13 residues. Trimming cost V 0 bases and J 3 bases, with 5 bases left between them.